Below are 4 T cell receptor beta chains sequenced from a single sample in a study of beta chain features in type 1 diabetes (dated by TCRdb to 2016 to 2019). The receptor library was made with the immunoSEQ multiplex PCR assay. The entire isolated RNA was reverse transcribed using the High Capacity cDNA Reverse Transcription Kit, and thus expressed TCRB transcripts were sequenced. What TCRdb holds here is the immuneACCESS table cut down to in-frame rearrangements. Part of the clones is not present; checked against another copy, under half of the missing clones reflect an unresolved V gene, and the others are unexplained. This sample comprises around 240,000 clones, under 70% of them detected only once. The ten largest clones take up around 0.05% of the sample. Sequences were obtained from naive CD4+ T cells from blood. The sample's cell subset or site label, in plain terms: true naive CD4+ T cells. These receptors came from a man aged 25-40 years in good health.

The chain has TRBV9 and TRBJ2-3; perhaps TRBD1 as D (5 bases). Trimming took off 2 bases at V and 0 bases at J, with 16 bases between the two ends. The CDR3 runs 17 residues. CDR1 is SGDLS, CDR2 YYNGEE, per germline. CDR3 DNA: TGTGCCAGCAGCGTGGGGCAGGGATTAGTTAGCACAGATACGCAGTATTTT. This encodes CASSVGQGLVSTDTQYF.

This chain uses TRBV29-1 with TRBJ2-1, with 10 nucleotides matching TRBD2. V was pared by 4 bases and J by 1 base, with 7 bases of the junction left unmatched. Germline assignment: CDR1 SQVTM and CDR2 ANQGSEA. The CDR3 spans 16 residues. As DNA, the CDR3 is TGCAGCGTTGGGGGACTAGCGCTTACATCCTACAATGAGCAGTTCTTC. Protein sequence: CSVGGLALTSYNEQFF.

The J gene is TRBJ2-7, the V gene TRBV6-5; D might be TRBD1 or TRBD2, each matching 5 bases. The CDR3 is 13 amino acids. V dropped 6 bases and J dropped 2 bases, with 11 bases sitting between them. CDR1 is MNHEY and CDR2 is SVGAGI in the germline V gene. In DNA, the CDR3 is TGTGCCAGCAGGAGGGGAACGGCCTACGAGCAGTACTTC. This gives the protein CASRRGTAYEQYF.

V usage is TRBV9 and J usage is TRBJ2-1; unclear D gene. V lost 4 bases, J lost 8 bases, and 7 bases lay in between. The CDR3 sequence is 11 residues long. In germline, CDR1 is SGDLS, CDR2 YYNGEE. For the CDR3, the DNA is TGTGCCAGCAGCCAGCTGGATGAGCAGTTCTTC. Its translation is CASSQLDEQFF.